This T cell receptor beta chain was identified during a study of siplizumab effects on memory and regulatory T cells. As regards this clone: Its antigen remains unknown.

After removal of 5 bases from V and 3 bases from J, the junction contained 6 bases not matched to a gene. Germline V CDR1 and CDR2: MDHEN, SYDVKM. CDR3 size: 15 residues. Data came from immunoSEQ multiplex PCR; TCRdb stores just in-frame clones and leaves some out. The table lists about 100,000 clones, just under 95% of them singletons. Study-wide results and caveats: Treg origin accounted for an average of around 67% of mappable alloreactive CD4+ clones with siplizumab and less than 30% in controls.

The clonotype comes from a human donor in good health. The chain uses TRBV28 and TRBJ2-2; 7 bases map to TRBD1. The sequenced sample was non-Treg CD4+ T cells sorted from blood. In DNA, the CDR3 is TGTGCCAGCAGTGTCCGGGACAGAGACACCGGGGAGCTGTTTTTT. Amino acid sequence: CASSVRDRDTGELFF.